These T cell receptor beta chains were read from a single sample in a study of blood T cells in healthy people across ages. MiXCR was run by TCRdb on the 5' RACE reads, yielding one entry per CDR3 protein. The table has roughly 2 million distinct CDR3 sequences, roughly 49% seen once. Material for sequencing was blood. Receptors were obtained from a woman between 35 and 50 years old in good health. Both conserved end residues are part of each CDR3. The order of the fields is clone size, J gene, V gene, D gene, CDR3 DNA, CDR3 protein. The D gene is left open where the match is weak. Size is omitted from some rows. Given values are once, few, many or a class for expanded clones.

.	TRBJ2-1	TRBV6-1	TRBD1	TGTGCCAGCAGACCTGACAGGGGCGAGGGGTTCTACAATGAGCAGTTCTTC	CASRPDRGEGFYNEQFF
.	TRBJ1-5	TRBV7-9	.	TGTGCCAGCAGCGATGCGGGATTGAGCAATCAGCCCCAGCATTTT	CASSDAGLSNQPQHF
few	TRBJ1-1	TRBV29-1	.	TGCAGCGTTGGGGTGAGCACTGAAGCTTTCTTT	CSVGVSTEAFF
once	TRBJ1-2	TRBV29-1	.	TGCAGCGTGGGCACAGGGTTTACAAATGGCTACACCTTC	CSVGTGFTNGYTF
.	TRBJ1-5	TRBV3-1	.	TGTGCCAGCAGCTCCCGGGACACAAATCAGCCCCAGCATTTT	CASSSRDTNQPQHF
.	TRBJ2-1	TRBV20-1	.	TGCAGTGCCCGAGGGGGGGGCATCCGCGAGCAGTTCTTC	CSARGGGIREQFF
.	TRBJ1-1	TRBV13	.	TGTGCCAGCAGCACCCGACAGGTGGCAGGAGCTTTCTTT	CASSTRQVAGAFF
.	TRBJ2-5	TRBV9	.	TGTGCCAGCAGCGTAGATGAGGGGGTGAGGCAAGAGACCCAGTACTTC	CASSVDEGVRQETQYF
.	TRBJ2-3	TRBV19	.	TGTGCCAGTAGTAATCAGGGGAGGCCAGATACGCAGTATTTT	CASSNQGRPDTQYF
few	TRBJ2-7	TRBV4-1	.	TGCGCCAGCAGCCAAGAGCGGGGTGGAGAGCAGTACTTC	CASSQERGGEQYF
.	TRBJ2-7	TRBV6-6	TRBD2	TGTGCCAGCAGATCCGGGACTAGCGGGGTGCAGTACTTC	CASRSGTSGVQYF
.	TRBJ2-7	TRBV28	.	TGTGCCAGCAGCCTACTCCTACCCTCCTACGAGCAGTACTTC	CASSLLLPSYEQYF
.	TRBJ2-3	TRBV6-1	TRBD2	TGTGCCAGCAGGGGACTAGTGGCCCCTAGCACAGATACGCAGTATTTT	CASRGLVAPSTDTQYF
.	TRBJ1-4	TRBV20-1	TRBD1	TGCAGTGCTAGAGATCCTTATAAGGACAGGGGGCACGAAAAACTGTTTTTT	CSARDPYKDRGHEKLFF
few	TRBJ2-1	TRBV7-2	.	TGTGCCAGCAGCCTCTGGGGGGAATCCTACAATGAGCAGTTCTTC	CASSLWGESYNEQFF
.	TRBJ2-1	TRBV20-1	.	TGCAGTGCTGACCCCGTTGGCGGCATCTACAATGAGCAGTTCTTC	CSADPVGGIYNEQFF
.	TRBJ1-3	TRBV6-5	.	TGTGCCAGCAGTCAAAACCAGGACTCGTACGGAAACACCATATATTTT	CASSQNQDSYGNTIYF
.	TRBJ1-2	TRBV24-1	TRBD1	TGTGCCACCAGTGATACGGACAGGGTCCTTAGTGGCTACACCTTC	CATSDTDRVLSGYTF
few	TRBJ2-7	TRBV5-1	TRBD1	TGCGCCAGCAGCTTGGACGGGACAGCAGTTTACGAGCAGTACTTC	CASSLDGTAVYEQYF
.	TRBJ1-2	TRBV28	TRBD1	TGTGCCAGCAGTCAACCGGGACAGCAGTTTAACTATGGCTACACCTTC	CASSQPGQQFNYGYTF
few	TRBJ1-1	TRBV5-1	.	TGCGCCAGCAGCTTGGAATCAGGGGTGAACACTGAAGCTTTCTTT	CASSLESGVNTEAFF
.	TRBJ2-7	TRBV14	TRBD2	TGTGCCAGCAGCCTCCGTGTTGCAAGCGGGGGGAGGTCCTACGAGCAGTACTTC	CASSLRVASGGRSYEQYF
.	TRBJ2-5	TRBV4-1	.	TGCGCCAGCAGCCCCCCCGCTGACACAGAGACCCAGTACTTC	CASSPPADTETQYF
few	TRBJ2-7	TRBV20-1	.	TGCAGTGCTAGCCTGCGAAACTCCTACGAGCAGTACTTC	CSASLRNSYEQYF
few	TRBJ2-7	TRBV20-1	.	TGCAGTGCCACAGGGATCGACGAGCAGTACTTC	CSATGIDEQYF
.	TRBJ2-2	TRBV29-1	.	TGCAGCGTTGATAGTGGTGCCGGGGAGCTGTTTTTT	CSVDSGAGELFF
.	TRBJ2-6	TRBV6-1	TRBD1	TGTGCCAGCAGTGTTGGGACAGCTGGGGCCAACGTCCCGACTTTC	CASSVGTAGANVPTF
.	TRBJ2-3	TRBV11-2	TRBD2	TGTGCCAGCAGCCCCCTTTTGGTAGCGGGACACACAGATACGCAGTATTTT	CASSPLLVAGHTDTQYF
many	TRBJ2-6	TRBV7-2	TRBD1	TGTGCCAGCAGCTTAGCAGGGGGCGCTGGGGCCAACGTCCTGACTTTC	CASSLAGGAGANVLTF
.	TRBJ2-3	TRBV24-1	.	TGTGCCACCGGCCGGGGGGCGGATACGCAGTATTTT	CATGRGADTQYF
.	TRBJ1-1	TRBV7-9	TRBD1	TGTGCCAGCAGCTATTCGACAGGGCCTAACACTGAAGCTTTCTTT	CASSYSTGPNTEAFF
.	TRBJ1-5	TRBV7-2	.	TGTGCCAGCAGCCTCACCGGGGCAGGGGTGAATCAGCCCCAGCATTTT	CASSLTGAGVNQPQHF
.	TRBJ2-7	TRBV13	.	TGTGCCAGCAGCTTACGGGGTGTAATAACCTACGAGCAGTACTTC	CASSLRGVITYEQYF
.	TRBJ2-3	TRBV20-1	TRBD2	TGCAGTGCTGAGAAAGCGGGGGGCGGCACAGATACGCAGTATTTT	CSAEKAGGGTDTQYF
.	TRBJ1-2	TRBV6-5	.	TGTGCCAGCAGTTATCAGGGTTACAACTATGGCTACACCTTC	CASSYQGYNYGYTF
.	TRBJ1-4	TRBV7-9	.	TGTGCCAGCAGCTTATTGGCAGGGGAGAATGAAAAACTGTTTTTT	CASSLLAGENEKLFF
few	TRBJ1-5	TRBV27	.	TGTGCCAGCAGTTTTGGAGGGTGGGATCAGCCCCAGCATTTT	CASSFGGWDQPQHF
.	TRBJ2-1	TRBV13	TRBD2	TGTGCCAGCAGCTCCCCGACTAGCGGTGTATCCTCCTACAATGAGCAGTTCTTC	CASSSPTSGVSSYNEQFF
.	TRBJ1-4	TRBV7-9	.	TGTGCCAGCAGCTTGGCCGTCAGTAATGAAAAACTGTTTTTT	CASSLAVSNEKLFF
.	TRBJ2-1	TRBV29-1	.	TGCAGCGTTGTCGGGGCGACCTACAATGAGCAGTTCTTC	CSVVGATYNEQFF
.	TRBJ2-1	TRBV5-1	.	TGCGCCAGCAGCCCACAACCGACAGGAGAGAACAATGAGCAGTTCTTC	CASSPQPTGENNEQFF
.	TRBJ2-7	TRBV29-1	.	TGCAGCGCCCGCGCGGGATTAGGTTACAATGAGCAGTACTTC	CSARAGLGYNEQYF
.	TRBJ2-4	TRBV7-2	.	TGTGCCAGCAGCTTGGGACCGGATGGCAAAAACATTCAGTACTTC	CASSLGPDGKNIQYF
many	TRBJ1-6	TRBV20-1	TRBD1	TGCAGTGCTAGCCGGGACAGTGATTCACCCCTCCACTTT	CSASRDSDSPLHF
.	TRBJ2-5	TRBV20-1	.	TGCAGGAGGGGGGGAGCAGAAACCCAGTACTTC	CRRGGAETQYF
.	TRBJ2-7	TRBV6-2/TRBV6-3	TRBD1	TGTGCCAGCAGTTATAGTCCCGACAGGGGGGCCCACTACGAGCAGTACTTC	CASSYSPDRGAHYEQYF
once	TRBJ2-3	TRBV5-1	TRBD1	TGCGCCAGCAGACCCGGGGACAGGGTGACAGATACGCAGTATTTT	CASRPGDRVTDTQYF
.	TRBJ2-3	TRBV10-3	.	TGTGCCATCAGGGACAACACAGATACGCAGTATTTT	CAIRDNTDTQYF
.	TRBJ1-2	TRBV28	TRBD1	TGTGCCAGCAGGAATCAGGGGGCCCTCCGGGATGGCTATACCTTC	CASRNQGALRDGYTF
few	TRBJ2-6	TRBV10-3	.	TGTGCCATCGGAGTAACTGGGGCCAACGTCCTGACTTTC	CAIGVTGANVLTF
.	TRBJ2-7	TRBV4-3	TRBD1	TGCGCCAGCAGCCAGGGGACAGCGGTGTCCTACGAGCAGTACTTC	CASSQGTAVSYEQYF
few	TRBJ2-7	TRBV7-9	.	TGTGCCAGCACCCCCTGGGGTGAATCCTACGAGCAGTACTTC	CASTPWGESYEQYF
.	TRBJ2-1	TRBV20-1	.	TGCAGTGCTAGAGTGACCGGGACGGGGGTGGGTCGTGAGCAGTTCTTC	CSARVTGTGVGREQFF
.	TRBJ2-7	TRBV6-1	TRBD1	TGTGCCAGCAGCCCCGGGACAGGGCCAAACCTTTTCGACCATGAATACGAGCAGTACTTC	CASSPGTGPNLFDHEYEQYF
.	TRBJ2-1	TRBV3-1	TRBD2	TGTGCCAGCAGCCAAGTTGGACTAGCGGCCCAGGGGGAGCAGTTCTTC	CASSQVGLAAQGEQFF